What follows are 19 T cell receptor beta chains derived from one specimen sequenced in a study of blood T cell repertoires in COVID-19. Produced via immunoSEQ multiplex PCR; TCRdb's table is partial and in-frame only. The repertoire holds 75,000 to 100,000 clones, with nearly 90% as singletons. The sample was peripheral blood. The receptors originated from a man between 65 and 80 years old with acute or convalescent COVID-19.

This clone was seen just once. This rearrangement joins TRBV27 to TRBJ1-4; D is perhaps TRBD1 (6 bases). CDR3 length: 15 residues. Trimming left V 3 bases short and J 12 bases short, with 20 bases between. The germline V gene has CDR1 MNHEY and CDR2 SMNVEV (reference sequence). CDR3 amino acids: CASSFSGTREGELFF. Written as DNA, the CDR3 is TGTGCCAGCAGTTTCTCCGGGACACGGGAAGGGGAACTGTTTTTT.

J is TRBJ2-7 and V is TRBV9; 7 nucleotides match TRBD1. The trim removed 3 bases at V and 3 bases at J, leaving 6 bases unmatched. Looked up from germline, CDR1 is SGDLS and CDR2 is YYNGEE. The length of the CDR3 is 14 residues. Written as DNA, the CDR3 is TGTGCCAGCAGCGCCCGGGACAGAAACTACGAGCAGTACTTC. It codes for CASSARDRNYEQYF. The whole variable domain, filled in from reference TRBV9 and TRBJ2-7, reads DSGVTQTPKHLITATGQRVTLRCSPRSGDLSVYWYQQSLDQGLQFLIQYYNGEERAKGNILERFSAQQFPDLHSELNLSSLELGDSALYFCASSARDRNYEQYFGPGTRLTVT.

The chain links TRBV20-1 to TRBJ1-4; 7 nucleotides line up with TRBD1. The CDR3 is 16 residues long. V gave up 3 bases and J gave up 2 bases; unmatched junction bases: 9. Germline CDR1 and CDR2: DFQATT and SNEGSKA (reference sequence). As DNA, the CDR3 is TGCAGTGCTAGTGTAACAGGGGTGAGGACTAATGAAAAACTGTTTTTT. Encoded protein: CSASVTGVRTNEKLFF.

V gene TRBV28 combines with J gene TRBJ1-1; D is uncertain. There are 12 residues in the CDR3. The germline V gene has CDR1 MDHEN and CDR2 SYDVKM. The V end was cut by 10 bases, the J end by 1 base, with 10 bases between. CDR3 in DNA: TGTGCCACTTGCTCGGGGAACACTGAAGCTTTCTTT. It specifies CATCSGNTEAFF.

The gene calls are TRBV28 and TRBJ1-5; a weak D match, TRBD1 (5 bases). V lost 5 bases and J lost 6, with 20 bases in between. CDR1 and CDR2 from the germline V gene are MDHEN and SYDVKM. CDR3 size: 16 residues. The CDR3 spells CASSPDSPDPFQPQHF. The CDR3 DNA follows: TGTGCCAGCAGTCCCGACAGTCCTGATCCTTTTCAGCCCCAGCATTTT.

The J gene is TRBJ1-4, the V gene TRBV30, with D possibly matching TRBD1 (6 bases). Germline CDR1 and CDR2: GTSNPN and SVGIG (reference sequence). V lost 1 base and J 0 bases, leaving 6 bases between the germline ends. The CDR3 length is 14 residues. Written as DNA, the CDR3 is TGTGCCTGGAGTGGGGGGCCAACTAATGAAAAACTGTTTTTT. It codes for CAWSGGPTNEKLFF.

DNA of the CDR3: TGTGCCAGTAGTCCCACCCGACAGAGGAACACTGAAGCTTTCTTT. Protein product: CASSPTRQRNTEAFF. The V call is TRBV19, the J call TRBJ1-1; D possibly corresponds to TRBD1 (5 bases). Germline V gives CDR1 LNHDA, CDR2 SQIVND (reference sequence). Between the trimmed V and J ends, which lost 5 bases and 1 base, there was a span of 14 bases. The CDR3 covers 15 residues.

The V call is TRBV14, the J call TRBJ1-4; no clear D gene. Per the germline V gene, CDR1 is SGHDN and CDR2 is FVKESK. Trimming removed 1 base at V and 6 bases at J, with 9 bases between. The CDR3 covers 14 residues. CDR3 region: CASSQGPGYEKLFF. In DNA form, the CDR3 reads TGTGCCAGCAGCCAAGGACCAGGTTATGAAAAACTGTTTTTT.

J is TRBJ2-7 and V is TRBV18, with 7 nucleotides matching TRBD2. With V trimmed by 3 bases and J by 7 bases, 12 bases remained unmatched. The CDR3 runs 15 residues. CDR1 is KGHSH, CDR2 LQKENI, per germline. In DNA form, the CDR3 reads TGTGCCAGCTCACCTTCAAACGGGGGGATGTGGGAGCAGTACGTC. Encoded protein: CASSPSNGGMWEQYV.

This sequence joins TRBV15 and TRBJ2-1; D call uncertain. The germline V gene encodes CDR1 LNHNV and CDR2 YYDKDF (reference sequence). The germline V and J ends were trimmed by 3 bases and 5 bases, with 20 bases remaining between them. There are 17 residues in the CDR3. CDR3 sequence (DNA): TGTGCCACCAGCAGGCGCCCCGGCTTAGCTATAAACAATGAGCAGTTCTTC. Encoded protein: CATSRRPGLAINNEQFF.

This chain uses TRBV11-2 with TRBJ2-7; D unclear. CDR3 length: 15 amino acids. Germline V gene sequence: CDR1 SGHAT, CDR2 FQNNGV. The V gene lost 2 bases and the J gene lost 0 bases, with 11 bases spanning the gap. CDR3 residues: CASSLNAVSSYEQYF. The CDR3 DNA reads TGTGCCAGCAGCTTAAATGCAGTAAGCTCCTACGAGCAGTACTTC.

V gene TRBV3-1 (or the pseudogene TRBV3-2) combines with J gene TRBJ2-2, with D maybe TRBD1 (6 bases). V lost 4 bases to trimming and J lost 1 base, with 16 bases between them. The germline V gene encodes CDR1 LGHDT and CDR2 YNNKEL (reference sequence). The CDR3 loop spans 17 amino acids. The DNA of the CDR3 is TGTGCCAGCAGCCCGGATTGGACAGTTGTGAACACCGGGGAGCTGTTTTTT. Amino acid sequence: CASSPDWTVVNTGELFF.

This clone was recorded only once. The chain has TRBV5-1 and TRBJ1-6, with D uncertain. V was pared by 1 base and J by 0 bases, with 8 bases between. Germline-derived CDR1 and CDR2 are SGHRS and YFSETQ. The CDR3 totals 16 residues. The CDR3: CASSLSGSSYNSPLHF. The CDR3 DNA reads TGCGCCAGCAGCTTGAGTGGGAGCTCCTATAATTCACCCCTCCACTTT.

The count of this clone is one. The rearrangement links TRBV6-5 to TRBJ2-2; 7 bases map to TRBD2. Germline V lookup: CDR1 MNHEY, CDR2 SVGAGI. The CDR3 is made up of 15 amino acids. Germline trimming cut 2 bases from V and 3 bases from J; bases unmatched to any gene: 3. The CDR3 sequence is CASSYGRVDTGELFF. DNA of the CDR3: TGTGCCAGCAGTTACGGGAGGGTCGACACCGGGGAGCTGTTTTTT.

CDR3 loop: CASSVLTAFTEAFF. The CDR3 coding sequence is TGTGCCAGCAGCGTATTGACAGCGTTCACTGAAGCTTTCTTT. This sequence joins TRBV9 and TRBJ1-1; D is possibly TRBD1 (5 bases). V dropped 1 base and J dropped 4 bases, with 11 bases sitting between them. Germline V gives CDR1 SGDLS, CDR2 YYNGEE. This CDR3 contains 14 residues.

This chain links TRBV9 with TRBJ1-3; tentative D call: TRBD1 (6 bases). V dropped 2 bases and J dropped 0 bases, with 15 bases sitting between them. The CDR3 has 17 amino acids. Germline V gives CDR1 SGDLS, CDR2 YYNGEE. The CDR3 nucleotides read TGTGCCAGCAGCGTGGGAACAGGGATAAGCTCTGGAAACACCATATATTTT. Encoded protein: CASSVGTGISSGNTIYF. Full variable domain (remainder filled in from reference TRBV9 and TRBJ1-3): DSGVTQTPKHLITATGQRVTLRCSPRSGDLSVYWYQQSLDQGLQFLIQYYNGEERAKGNILERFSAQQFPDLHSELNLSSLELGDSALYFCASSVGTGISSGNTIYFGEGSWLTVV.

The chain uses TRBV7-9 and TRBJ1-1; 7 positions agree with TRBD1. Looked up from germline, CDR1 is SEHNR and CDR2 is FQNEAQ (reference sequence). CDR3 length: 12 amino acids. V dropped 5 bases and J dropped 8; count of bases not matched to a gene: 5. CDR3 amino acids: CASSRGTAEAFF. Written as DNA, the CDR3 is TGTGCCAGCAGCAGAGGGACAGCCGAAGCTTTCTTT.

J is TRBJ1-1 and V is TRBV20-1; the D is unclear. The CDR3 is made up of 12 amino acids. Trimming cost V 3 bases and J 4 bases, with 9 bases left between them. CDR1 and CDR2 from the germline V gene are DFQATT and SNEGSKA (reference sequence). CDR3 sequence: CSASSGSTEAFF. The CDR3 DNA reads TGCAGTGCTAGTTCCGGGTCCACTGAAGCTTTCTTT.

The rearrangement joins TRBV7-9 to TRBJ2-1; TRBD1 matches 8 bases. The V gene end was trimmed by 3 bases and the J gene end by 6 bases; junction bases not matched to a gene: 16. This CDR3 is 18 amino acids long. Per the germline V gene, CDR1 is SEHNR and CDR2 is FQNEAQ (reference sequence). CDR3 amino acids: CASSLGTYRDRSLNEQFF. For the CDR3, the DNA is TGTGCCAGCAGCTTGGGAACTTACCGGGACAGGTCCCTCAATGAGCAGTTCTTC.